These T cell receptor beta chains were read from a single sample in a study of blood T cell repertoires in COVID-19. This table comes from immunoSEQ multiplex PCR, and its TCRdb copy is limited to in-frame clones, with some not included. The sample holds 300,000 to 400,000 clones; 85% to 90% are singletons and the top ten take 3%. Sequenced: peripheral blood. These receptors were collected from a human donor in a cohort sampled during active COVID-19. The CDR3 runs from the conserved cysteine through the conserved F or W. The D gene is left open where the match is weak. Clone size is given for some rows only: seen once, a few or many times, or a class if the clone is expanded.

cdr3_length	clone_size	d_call	v_call	j_call	cdr3_aa	cdr3_nt
15	NA	NA	TRBV29-1	TRBJ1-2	CSVEDRGRGSYGYTF	TGCAGCGTTGAGGATCGGGGGCGCGGGAGCTATGGCTACACCTTC
16	NA	NA	TRBV5-1	TRBJ2-1	CASSWWGEAKPNEQFF	TGCGCCAGCAGCTGGTGGGGGGAGGCAAAACCCAATGAGCAGTTCTTC
19	once	NA	TRBV24-1	TRBJ1-6	CATSDLQPLPSSYNSPLHF	TGTGCCACCAGTGATTTGCAACCCCTGCCCAGCTCCTATAATTCACCCCTCCACTTT
15	once	NA	TRBV6-2/TRBV6-3	TRBJ1-5	CASSYSMEGGQPQHF	TGTGCCAGCAGTTACTCGATGGAGGGTGGTCAGCCCCAGCATTTT
15	NA	NA	TRBV28	TRBJ2-3	CASSLDRIVSDTQYF	TGTGCCAGCAGTCTTGACAGGATAGTTTCCGATACGCAGTATTTT
15	NA	TRBD1	TRBV7-3	TRBJ2-5	CASSPGQGIRETQYF	TGTGCCAGCAGCCCCGGACAGGGGATTAGGGAGACCCAGTACTTC
13	NA	NA	TRBV5-1	TRBJ2-5	CASSLKRQETQYF	TGCGCCAGCAGCTTGAAGCGACAAGAGACCCAGTACTTC
14	NA	TRBD2	TRBV3-1/TRBV3-2	TRBJ2-5	CASSQEASGSLQYF	TGTGCCAGCAGCCAAGAGGCTAGCGGGAGCCTCCAGTACTTC
15	NA	TRBD1	TRBV2	TRBJ2-1	CASSFSGGSYNEQFF	TGTGCCAGCAGTTTCTCAGGGGGCTCCTACAATGAGCAGTTCTTC
15	NA	TRBD2	TRBV5-1	TRBJ2-1	CASSLDPSGRSEQFF	TGCGCCAGCAGCTTGGATCCGAGCGGGAGATCTGAGCAGTTCTTC
12	NA	NA	TRBV6-5	TRBJ1-6	CASSYLGQPPHF	TGTGCCAGCAGTTACCTAGGACAGCCTCCCCACTTT
15	NA	TRBD2	TRBV29-1	TRBJ2-7	CSVDGLAGATYEQYF	TGCAGCGTTGACGGTCTAGCGGGAGCCACCTACGAGCAGTACTTC
17	NA	NA	TRBV2	TRBJ2-1	CASTLGEALSSYNEQFF	TGTGCCAGCACTCTCGGGGAGGCCCTTAGCTCCTACAATGAGCAGTTCTTC
17	NA	NA	TRBV4-1	TRBJ2-1	CASSQEWGESYLDEQFF	TGCGCCAGCAGCCAAGAGTGGGGCGAGAGCTATCTAGATGAGCAGTTCTTC
15	once	TRBD1	TRBV7-2	TRBJ1-5	CASSPRDRWNQPQHF	TGTGCCAGCAGTCCCCGGGACAGGTGGAATCAGCCCCAGCATTTT